This is a list of T cell receptor beta chains from one sample in a study of human T cells and chemical hapten exposure. Using its own MiXCR run on the RACE reads, TCRdb lists one record per CDR3 protein. Among 300,000 to 350,000 distinct CDR3 sequences, around 7% were seen once, and the ten largest hold roughly 8%. The sequencing used whole blood, collected in connection with sensitization to the hapten diphenylcyclopropenone (DPC). These receptors came from a woman younger than 30 with alopecia areata. Some clones in this sample may be carry-over from other donors' samples. CDR3s include the opening cysteine and the closing phenylalanine or tryptophan. The D gene is left open where the match is weak. Clone size, where shown, is once, few, many, or a class for clones that have expanded.

>TRBV5-6|TRBJ2-1|few|TRBD2
CASSYGLAGDSSYNEQFF
TGTGCCAGCAGCTATGGACTAGCGGGGGATTCCTCCTACAATGAGCAGTTCTTC
>TRBV3-1|TRBJ1-3|few|TRBD1
CASSPRTGQGNTIYF
TGTGCCAGCAGCCCCCGGACAGGGCAAGGAAACACCATATATTTT
>TRBV12-3/TRBV12-4|TRBJ2-3|many|.
CASSKDSTSTDTQYF
TGTGCCAGCAGCAAGGACAGTACTAGCACAGATACGCAGTATTTT
>TRBV7-6|TRBJ1-1|many|.
CASSLAEGEILNTEAFF
TGTGCCAGCAGCTTAGCGGAAGGGGAGATACTGAACACTGAAGCTTTCTTT
>TRBV29-1|TRBJ2-7|many|TRBD1
CSVRGTGASSYEQYF
TGCAGCGTGAGGGGGACAGGGGCTAGCTCCTACGAGCAGTACTTC
>TRBV12-3/TRBV12-4|TRBJ1-5|.|.
CASSQSGVGPQHF
TGTGCCAGCAGTCAGAGTGGGGTCGGGCCCCAGCATTTT
>TRBV2|TRBJ2-7|many|TRBD2
CASSAIQRGAYEQYF
TGTGCCAGCAGCGCCATTCAGCGGGGGGCCTACGAGCAGTACTTC
>TRBV7-9|TRBJ2-6|.|.
CASSSSFVFNSGANVLTF
TGTGCCAGCAGCTCGTCGTTCGTTTTCAACTCTGGGGCCAACGTCCTGACTTTC
>TRBV7-8|TRBJ2-2|few|.
CASSFPRDRLSGELFF
TGTGCCAGCAGCTTTCCCCGGGACCGCCTGTCCGGGGAGCTGTTTTTT
>TRBV12-3/TRBV12-4|TRBJ1-1|few|.
CASSPLSSEAFF
TGTGCCAGCAGTCCACTCAGTAGTGAAGCTTTCTTT
>TRBV27|TRBJ2-7|many|TRBD1
CAGSLTSTGDEQYF
TGTGCCGGCAGTCTCACCTCGACAGGGGACGAGCAGTACTTC
>TRBV9|TRBJ2-3|few|.
CASSAETRKGDTQYF
TGTGCCAGCAGCGCGGAAACAAGAAAAGGAGATACGCAGTATTTT
>TRBV12-3/TRBV12-4|TRBJ2-5|.|.
CASSFDREGEETQYF
TGTGCCAGCAGTTTTGACAGGGAGGGTGAAGAGACCCAGTACTTC